The 4 T cell receptor beta chains reported below all come from one sample, sequenced in a study of T cells and Merkel cell carcinoma outcomes. Produced via immunoSEQ multiplex PCR; TCRdb's table is partial and in-frame only. This sample has 15,000 to 25,000 clones, with approximately 80% found just once. Sequencing was done on a sample of tumor tissue from Merkel cell carcinoma. The origin of the receptors is a human donor with Merkel cell carcinoma.

The chain couples TRBV10-3 to TRBJ2-5; perhaps TRBD2 as D (6 bases). The germline V and J ends were trimmed by 0 bases and 0 bases, with 8 bases remaining between them. Germline V CDR1 and CDR2: ENHRY, SYGVKD. The CDR3 totals 15 residues. CDR3 sequence reads: CAISESGGNQETQYF. The CDR3 DNA reads TGTGCCATCAGTGAGTCGGGCGGGAACCAAGAGACCCAGTACTTC.

In DNA form, the CDR3 reads TGTGCCAGCTCACCACCGAGGCAGCCCCAGCATTTT. The encoded protein is CASSPPRQPQHF. V usage is TRBV18 and J usage is TRBJ1-5, with D hard to call. The CDR3 length is 12 residues. CDR1 and CDR2 from the germline V gene are KGHSH and LQKENI. Between the trimmed V and J ends, which lost 0 bases and 7 bases, there was a span of 4 bases.

The V call is TRBV18, the J call TRBJ2-2, with 9 nucleotides matching TRBD1. The CDR3 is 13 residues long. Germline V gene lookup returns CDR1 KGHSH and CDR2 LQKENI. V trimming: 8 bases; J trimming: 5 bases; junction bases outside the gene matches: 3. The CDR3 DNA follows: TGTGCCAGCCATGACAGGGGGACCGGGGAGCTGTTTTTT. Protein sequence: CASHDRGTGELFF.

This clone was found once. The rearrangement joins TRBV7-8 to TRBJ2-5; no definite D call. Germline CDR1 reads SGHVS; CDR2 reads FQNEAQ. Deletions cut 4 bases from V and 2 bases from J, with 11 bases between. The CDR3 is made up of 14 amino acids. The CDR3 region has the DNA TGTGCCAGCAGCTCTAGGACGCCTCAAGAGACCCAGTACTTC. This gives the protein CASSSRTPQETQYF.